This TCR beta chain was documented in a study of technical replicates of blood from a handful of donors. This CDR3 spans 19 amino acids. Germline V gene sequence: CDR1 ENHRY, CDR2 SYGVKD. V trimming: 0 bases; J trimming: 1 base; junction bases outside the gene matches: 14. TCRdb's table, derived via immunoSEQ multiplex PCR, lists solely in-frame clones and lacks some. The sample records roughly 72,000 clones, nearly 95% being singletons. The receptor was isolated from a human donor in good health. The material sequenced was T cells isolated from PBMCs. J is TRBJ2-7 and V is TRBV10-3, with 8 bases that match TRBD1. The CDR3 spells CAISESRGRARSSSYEQYF. The CDR3 DNA reads as TGTGCCATCAGTGAGTCCAGGGGGCGGGCCAGATCTAGTTCCTACGAGCAGTACTTC.